The subject of this entry is one T cell receptor (beta chain). Its antigen is unidentified. This record belongs to a study of T cell responses to AZD1222 COVID-19 vaccine. On the study more broadly: Analyses pooled second doses at about 4 or about 12 weeks.

Study conclusions and caveats: Across spike, vaccine-associated CD4 TCRs were found, dominant at 160-218 and 743-854. White British people made up most donors, females outnumbered males, and clonal diversity was possibly underestimated.

Germline V CDR1 and CDR2: SGHTA, FQGNSA. V was cut by 0 bases and J by 2 bases, with 8 bases left in between. The CDR3 runs to 14 residues. Profiled with immunoSEQ multiplex PCR; TCRdb holds only in-frame clones, not every one. Of roughly 170,000 clones in the sample, about 90% were seen once. The receptor comes from an adult in good health. The material was peripheral blood, obtained on day 0 of AZD1222 vaccination. V gene TRBV7-2 combines with J gene TRBJ2-7; D is uncertain. The chain's CDR3 is CASSLAPVTYEQYF. DNA of the CDR3: TGTGCCAGCAGCTTAGCGCCTGTCACCTACGAGCAGTACTTC.